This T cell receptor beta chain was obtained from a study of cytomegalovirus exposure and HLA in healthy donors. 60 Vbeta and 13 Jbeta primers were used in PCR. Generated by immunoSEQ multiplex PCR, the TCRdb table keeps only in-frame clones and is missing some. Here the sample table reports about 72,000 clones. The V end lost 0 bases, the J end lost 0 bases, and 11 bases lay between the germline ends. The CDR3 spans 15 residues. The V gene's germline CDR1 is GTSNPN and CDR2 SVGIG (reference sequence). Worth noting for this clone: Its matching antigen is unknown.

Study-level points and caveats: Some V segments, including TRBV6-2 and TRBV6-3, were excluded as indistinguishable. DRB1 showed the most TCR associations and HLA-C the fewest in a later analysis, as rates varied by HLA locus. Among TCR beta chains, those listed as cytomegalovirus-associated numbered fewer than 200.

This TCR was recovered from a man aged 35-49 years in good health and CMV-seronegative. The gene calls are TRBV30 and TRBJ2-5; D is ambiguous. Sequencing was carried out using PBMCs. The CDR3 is CAWSVSTLYQETQYF. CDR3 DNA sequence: TGTGCCTGGAGTGTATCGACATTGTACCAAGAGACCCAGTACTTC. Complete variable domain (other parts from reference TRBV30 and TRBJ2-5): SQTIHQWPATLVQPVGSPLSLECTVEGTSNPNLYWYRQAAGRGLQLLFYSVGIGQISSEVPQNLSASRPQDRQFILSSKKLLLSDSGFYLCAWSVSTLYQETQYFGPGTRLLVL.